What follows is one TCR beta chain and its context. The antigen remains undetermined. It was by 5' RACE with UMI labels that the TRB cDNA libraries were prepared. From the 5' RACE reads, TCRdb lists one entry per CDR3 protein and no DNA. The sample features around 140,000 distinct CDR3 sequences, with 0.4% to 0.5% in its top ten. The entry originates in a study of CXCR3-negative and CXCR3-positive naive CD8 T cells. Study at large: Per library, roughly 1.4 +/- 0.3 million reads; roughly 150 million TRB reads overall. General study findings and limits: TCR interaction strength was inferred from TRB CDR3 physicochemistry, as CD5 matched across naive subsets. In CXCR3-positive naive cells, the TRB CDR3s were more hydrophobic than in CXCR3-negative naive cells.

Germline V CDR1 and CDR2: MGHRA, YSYEKL. The CDR3 covers 15 residues. V usage is TRBV4-1 and J usage is TRBJ1-5; TCRdb selects TRBD1, and the lack of DNA leaves this call unchecked. The receptor was isolated from a human donor in good health. Some clones in this sample may be carry-over from other donors' samples. The sequencing sample was made of naive CXCR3+ CD8+ T cells from blood. The subset: CD45RO-CCR7+CD27+CD95- naive CD8+ T cells expressing CXCR3 (TNR3+). The CDR3 loop is CASSPERQGNQPQHF.